One and the same sample provided the 3 T cell receptor beta chains below, sequenced in a study of cytomegalovirus exposure and HLA in healthy donors. Produced via immunoSEQ multiplex PCR; TCRdb's table is partial and in-frame only. The top ten clones hold 0.83% of a sample with hundreds of thousands of clones, 86% of them seen once. The sample comprised PBMCs. These receptors were obtained from a woman under 30 in good health and CMV-seronegative.

The chain employs TRBV9 and TRBJ2-5; 9 bases match TRBD2. Germline V lookup: CDR1 SGDLS, CDR2 YYNGEE. Trimming removed 0 bases from V and 5 bases from J; junction bases left unmatched: 8. The CDR3 has 16 residues. CDR3 residues: CASSVGSSGNWETQYF. The DNA of the CDR3 is TGTGCCAGCAGCGTAGGGTCTAGCGGGAATTGGGAGACCCAGTACTTC.

This clone was counted once. The chain joins TRBV2 to TRBJ1-3; D is uncertain. CDR3 length: 16 amino acids. Trimming stripped 6 bases from V and 0 bases from J, with 15 bases between. Per the germline V gene, CDR1 is SNHLY and CDR2 is FYNNEI. The CDR3 sequence: CASREFGLNSGNTIYF. Here the CDR3 DNA reads TGTGCCAGCAGAGAATTCGGACTTAACTCTGGAAACACCATATATTTT.

The V gene is TRBV11-2, the J gene TRBJ1-6; no clear D gene. Trimming pared 2 bases from V and 9 bases from J, leaving 14 bases between. Germline V gene lookup returns CDR1 SGHAT and CDR2 FQNNGV. This CDR3 is built from 15 residues. CDR3 in amino acids: CASSLISGSRSPLHF. CDR3 DNA: TGTGCCAGCAGCTTAATCTCCGGGTCTCGTTCACCCCTCCACTTT.